This T cell receptor beta chain was obtained from a study of shared clonotypes between healthy human individuals. General study results and limits: Compared with memory subsets, naive subsets generally had larger estimated richness.

Sequencing was performed with immunoSEQ multiplex PCR; in TCRdb, only in-frame clones are kept and a portion is missing. The sample lists millions of clones, just under 95% occurring once. Germline lookup yields CDR1 MNHNS and CDR2 SASEGT. CDR3 length: 16 residues. Trimming took 3 bases from V and 2 from J; bases not matched to a gene: 6. The naive CD8 fraction comprised CD45RO-negative cells positively selected for CCR7 and excluded terminally differentiated effector memory CD45RA+ cells. Concerning this clone itself: The antigen is unknown.

Sequenced input: naive CD8+ T cells sorted from blood. V usage is TRBV6-1 and J usage is TRBJ2-7, with TRBD2 identical over 11 bases. This receptor was taken from a man aged 18 to 30 in good health. CDR3 sequence (DNA): TGTGCCAGCAGTGACGATACTAGCGGGAGACCCTACGAGCAGTACTTC. Encoded protein: CASSDDTSGRPYEQYF.